Sequencing of this T cell receptor (beta chain) was carried out in a study of neurological immune-mediated disorders. The CDR3 loop spans 18 amino acids. CDR1 is DFQATT and CDR2 is SNEGSKA in the germline V gene (reference sequence). The junction had 13 bases not matched to a gene; V was cut back by 0 bases and J by 2 bases. Points from the study as a whole: Grouping of repertoires by phylogeny put those of 18 of 34 multiple sclerosis patients into a single related-CDR3 cluster, a possible signature. Patients with HTLV-1-associated myelopathy showed the most TCR clonal expansion. Those with multiple sclerosis showed the least, falling below healthy controls. No CDR3 amino acid sequences were shared by expanded clones across subjects, suggesting private repertoires in all groups.

This clonotype was picked up many times. Its antigen remains unknown. TCRdb analysed the 5' RACE reads with MiXCR anew, one entry per CDR3 protein. The sample has approximately 59,000 distinct CDR3 sequences, around 5% seen once; the top ten hold roughly 5.7%. Sequencing used PBMCs. This chain uses TRBV20-1 with TRBJ2-3; 8 nucleotides align to TRBD2. The TCR sequence derives from a human donor with multiple sclerosis. The donor label of this sample is uncertain. The chain's CDR3 is CSARDPSGGSGHTDTQYF. The DNA for the CDR3 is TGCAGTGCTAGAGACCCCTCGGGGGGGAGCGGACACACAGATACGCAGTATTTT.